Sequencing of this TCR beta chain was carried out in a study of blood T cell repertoires in COVID-19. Turning to the study itself: The United States, Italy and Spain supplied acute and convalescent COVID-19 samples. Sample material is recorded as cDNA or gDNA derived from T cells, B-cell-depleted T cells, or PBMCs.

Trimming cost V 1 base and J 4 bases, with 11 bases left between them. The CDR3 consists of 14 residues. CDR1 and CDR2 from the germline V gene are LNHDA and SQIVND (reference sequence). Authors' analysis steps: It was from reference gene primer amplification that nucleated cell counts were estimated. Repertoires were generated with immunoSEQ multiplex PCR, while TCRdb's copy carries only in-frame clones and drops some. The DNA gave D and trimming, while V, J and clone size come from that table. The table has 50,000 to 85,000 clones, around four fifths seen once. The V and J genes are TRBV19 and TRBJ2-7, with D maybe TRBD2 (6 bases). This clonotype originated in a human donor in a cohort sampled during active COVID-19. Sequenced sample: peripheral blood. The CDR3, as DNA: TGTGCCAGTAGTATAGGGGCGGGAAATTACGAGCAGTACTTC. Protein product: CASSIGAGNYEQYF.